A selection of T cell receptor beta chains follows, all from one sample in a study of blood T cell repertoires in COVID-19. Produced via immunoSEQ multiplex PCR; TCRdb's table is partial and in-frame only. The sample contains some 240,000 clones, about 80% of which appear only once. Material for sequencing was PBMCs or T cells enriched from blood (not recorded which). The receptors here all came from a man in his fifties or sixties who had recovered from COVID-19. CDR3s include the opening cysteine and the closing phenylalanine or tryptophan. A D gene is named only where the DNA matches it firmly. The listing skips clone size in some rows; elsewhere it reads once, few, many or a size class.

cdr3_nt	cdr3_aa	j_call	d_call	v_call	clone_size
TGTGCCAGCAGCTCGCGACGGACAGGGGTCGGGACTGAGCAGTTCTTC	CASSSRRTGVGTEQFF	TRBJ2-1	TRBD1	TRBV13	many
TGTGCCTGGAGTGCGTTGGGACAGTCGTCCTATCAGCCCCAGCATTTT	CAWSALGQSSYQPQHF	TRBJ1-5	TRBD1	TRBV30	NA
TGTGCCAGCACTCGGCTAGCGGGGCAATACACCGGGGAGCTGTTTTTT	CASTRLAGQYTGELFF	TRBJ2-2	TRBD2	TRBV2	NA
TGTGCCAGCAGCTACACCAATGAGCAGTTCTTC	CASSYTNEQFF	TRBJ2-1	NA	TRBV7-9	NA
TGCGCCAGCAGCGGCCGGGACAGGGGGCGCCCGATGAACACCGGGGAGCTGTTTTTT	CASSGRDRGRPMNTGELFF	TRBJ2-2	TRBD1	TRBV5-1	few
TGCGCCAGCAGCTTTAGGGACAGGGTCTACAATGAGCAGTTCTTC	CASSFRDRVYNEQFF	TRBJ2-1	TRBD1	TRBV5-1	NA
TGCGCCAGCAGCCAAGATCAACTAGCGGGAGGAGAAGATGAGCAGTTCTTC	CASSQDQLAGGEDEQFF	TRBJ2-1	TRBD2	TRBV4-1	NA
TGCGCCAGCAGCTTGCCGGGACAGGGTGTACGTTCGAACACTGAAGCTTTCTTT	CASSLPGQGVRSNTEAFF	TRBJ1-1	TRBD1	TRBV5-1	NA
TGTGCCAGCAGCCCCCTTGAAGCGGGAGCAACCTACGAGCAGTACTTC	CASSPLEAGATYEQYF	TRBJ2-7	TRBD2	TRBV7-6	NA
TGTGCCAACGGCGGGGTACATGGCTACACCTTC	CANGGVHGYTF	TRBJ1-2	NA	TRBV28	NA
TGCGCCAGCAGCTTGGTCCTAGCGAGGGGAGAGACCCAGTACTTC	CASSLVLARGETQYF	TRBJ2-5	NA	TRBV5-1	NA
TGTGCCAGTAGTCTGTCCGGGACAGGGGTTACGGTGGAGCAGTACTTC	CASSLSGTGVTVEQYF	TRBJ2-7	TRBD1	TRBV19	NA
TGTGCCAGCAGAACAGAACGGGGATTTGAAGCTTTCTTT	CASRTERGFEAFF	TRBJ1-1	NA	TRBV27	NA
TGCGCCAGCAGCGCAACAGGGCCGGTGAACACTGAAGCTTTCTTT	CASSATGPVNTEAFF	TRBJ1-1	NA	TRBV5-1	NA
TGTGCCAGCTCCGCGGCCGGGGGGGCTTACAATGAGCAGTTCTTC	CASSAAGGAYNEQFF	TRBJ2-1	TRBD2	TRBV18	NA
TGTGCCAGCAGCTTAGGGCTAGCGGGGACCACAGATACGCAGTATTTT	CASSLGLAGTTDTQYF	TRBJ2-3	TRBD2	TRBV7-2	once
TGTGCCAGCAGTGTCAGTCCGGGGAGGTCTAGCACAGATACGCAGTATTTT	CASSVSPGRSSTDTQYF	TRBJ2-3	NA	TRBV2	NA
TGTGCCATCAGTACTGCGGGGTCCACAAGCTCCTACGAGCAGTACTTC	CAISTAGSTSSYEQYF	TRBJ2-7	NA	TRBV10-3	NA
TGTGCCAGCAGCCCACGACCCCTTCTCAGCGGGGGGCTCCTCTCCTACGAGCAGTACTTC	CASSPRPLLSGGLLSYEQYF	TRBJ2-7	TRBD2	TRBV3-1/TRBV3-2	NA
TGTGCCAGCACAGGCGGGGGCGTAGAAAAACTGTTTTTT	CASTGGGVEKLFF	TRBJ1-4	NA	TRBV4-2	NA
TGTGCCAGCAGTCCAATCCAGCGCAGCTATGGCTACACCTTC	CASSPIQRSYGYTF	TRBJ1-2	NA	TRBV6-2/TRBV6-3	few
TGTGCCAGCAGTGACCGGGACAGGGGGCTTGGCGGGGAGCTGTTTTTT	CASSDRDRGLGGELFF	TRBJ2-2	TRBD1	TRBV6-2/TRBV6-3	NA
TGTGCCAGCAGCCAGGGGGGACTAGCGGGAGACGAGCAGTACTTC	CASSQGGLAGDEQYF	TRBJ2-7	TRBD2	TRBV14	few
TGTGCCAGCAGTGAAACAGGACAGGGCTTCGAGACCCAGTACTTC	CASSETGQGFETQYF	TRBJ2-5	TRBD1	TRBV25-1	once
TGTGCAAGTCGCTTAGCGAGCCGGGGACAAAAAGAGACCCAGTACTTC	CASRLASRGQKETQYF	TRBJ2-5	NA	TRBV12-2	few
TGTGCCAGCTCCTTCACCGAAAGGGGAAAAGGCACTGAAGCTTTCTTT	CASSFTERGKGTEAFF	TRBJ1-1	NA	TRBV18	NA
TGTGCCAGCAGCCAAGGGGCTAGCGGGAGGTACGAGCAGTACTTC	CASSQGASGRYEQYF	TRBJ2-7	TRBD2	TRBV3-1/TRBV3-2	NA
TGTGCCAGCAGACTAACCGGGACAGCGAACACTGAAGCTTTCTTT	CASRLTGTANTEAFF	TRBJ1-1	TRBD1	TRBV6-5	NA
TGTGCCAGCAGCCCCACCCTAGGCGGGAGGGCCAGGAATGAGCAGTTCTTC	CASSPTLGGRARNEQFF	TRBJ2-1	TRBD2	TRBV28	NA
TGTGCCAGCACTTGGGCAGGGGGCGGCGAGCAGTACTTC	CASTWAGGGEQYF	TRBJ2-7	TRBD1	TRBV6-5	NA
TGTGCCAGCAGCCCCCAGGGAGCGGGAGGGCGCAATGAGCAGTTCTTC	CASSPQGAGGRNEQFF	TRBJ2-1	TRBD2	TRBV7-3	NA
TGTGCCAGCTCCAGGGGGATACAAGAGACCCAGTACTTC	CASSRGIQETQYF	TRBJ2-5	TRBD1	TRBV18	NA
TGTGCCAGCTCACCACGTCAAGCGGGAGCGACCTACAATGAGCAGTTCTTC	CASSPRQAGATYNEQFF	TRBJ2-1	TRBD2	TRBV18	NA
TGTGCCAGCAGTCCCTACGAACGAGGCAATCAGCCCCAGCATTTT	CASSPYERGNQPQHF	TRBJ1-5	NA	TRBV7-2	NA
TGTGCCAGCAGCAACAGGACAGGGGGGTACTATGGCTACACCTTC	CASSNRTGGYYGYTF	TRBJ1-2	TRBD1	TRBV5-5	NA
TGTGCCAGCAGCAAAGTGGCAGGGGGTCAATACGAGCAGTACTTC	CASSKVAGGQYEQYF	TRBJ2-7	NA	TRBV21-1	NA
TGTGCCACCAGCAGAGCCTCTTCCGAGCAGTACTTC	CATSRASSEQYF	TRBJ2-7	NA	TRBV15	NA
TGTGCCAGCAGCTCCGGGACACGCTCCTACGAGCAGTACTTC	CASSSGTRSYEQYF	TRBJ2-7	NA	TRBV7-9	NA
TGTGCCAGTAGGGCCCGACTACTATCCTACAATGAGCAGTTCTTC	CASRARLLSYNEQFF	TRBJ2-1	NA	TRBV19	NA
TGTGCCAGCAGCCAGGGGACTAGCGGGACCTACGAGCAGTACTTC	CASSQGTSGTYEQYF	TRBJ2-7	TRBD2	TRBV14	NA
TGTGCCAGCAGCTTAAAGGGGCAGGGGTCCTACGAGCAGTACTTC	CASSLKGQGSYEQYF	TRBJ2-7	NA	TRBV7-8	NA
TGTGCCAGCAGTTCCGTCCAGGGGATCAACGAGCAGTACTTC	CASSSVQGINEQYF	TRBJ2-7	NA	TRBV27	few
TGCGCCAGCAGTGAATCGAGCTCCTCTGGAAACACCATATATTTT	CASSESSSSGNTIYF	TRBJ1-3	NA	TRBV10-1	NA
TGTGCCAGCACCTACGACAGGGACAATCAGCCCCAGCATTTT	CASTYDRDNQPQHF	TRBJ1-5	TRBD1	TRBV2	NA
TGTGCCAGCAGCTTAGTCTTGAGAGAGACCCAGTACTTC	CASSLVLRETQYF	TRBJ2-5	NA	TRBV7-2	NA
TGTGCCAGCGGGGGCCAGGCAGAACGAAGCCATGGCTACACCTTC	CASGGQAERSHGYTF	TRBJ1-2	NA	TRBV9	few
TGCGCCAGCAGCTTGGAGGCAGGGGTTGATCGATCACCCCTCCACTTT	CASSLEAGVDRSPLHF	TRBJ1-6	NA	TRBV5-1	NA
TGTGCCAGCAGTTTTACCGGGACAGGGCGGAATGAAGCTTTCTTT	CASSFTGTGRNEAFF	TRBJ1-1	TRBD1	TRBV28	NA
TGTGCCAGCAGCTCGACGGACAGGTGGAATGAAAAACTGTTTTTT	CASSSTDRWNEKLFF	TRBJ1-4	TRBD1	TRBV7-2	many
TGTGCCAGCAGTTACCGGTTTGAGAACACTGAAGCTTTCTTT	CASSYRFENTEAFF	TRBJ1-1	NA	TRBV6-5	NA
TGCAGTGCCCCGGACAGGGAAGGCTACACCTTC	CSAPDREGYTF	TRBJ1-2	TRBD1	TRBV20-1	NA
TGTGCCAGCAGCTTTGGACTAGCGGGAGCAGGGCAAGAGACCCAGTACTTC	CASSFGLAGAGQETQYF	TRBJ2-5	TRBD2	TRBV5-6	NA
TGTGCCAGCAGCGGACAGGAGGCAGGAGATACGCAGTATTTT	CASSGQEAGDTQYF	TRBJ2-3	TRBD1	TRBV28	NA
TGTGCCACCAGTGATCAAGTCAAGACGTGGAGGGCGGGTAGTGGCTACACCTTC	CATSDQVKTWRAGSGYTF	TRBJ1-2	NA	TRBV24-1	NA
TGTGCCAGCAGCTTATATCACGGTCCAATCAAGGGGAATGAGCAGTTCTTC	CASSLYHGPIKGNEQFF	TRBJ2-1	NA	TRBV5-6	NA